This note documents a single T cell receptor beta chain sequence. Other DNA sequences of this sample code for an identical CDR3. This specimen comes from a study of shared clonotypes between healthy human individuals. Study context: In total, the donors were two women and a few men aged 18 to 49. Used for every donor were three CD4 naive, three CD4 memory, two CD8 naive and one CD8 memory plate.

Donors comprised only Caucasian adults living in Nashville, Tennessee. On sorted subsets, replicate PCRs used approximately 190 ng DNA, or 27,000 or so T cell genomes. TCRdb's table, derived via immunoSEQ multiplex PCR, lists solely in-frame clones and lacks some. Found here are around 1.6 million clones, nearly 99% of them singletons; the top ten hold roughly 0.42%. CDR3 length equals 17 residues. Germline CDR1 is SGHVS and CDR2 is FNYEAQ. V lost 5 bases, J lost 0 bases, and 4 bases stayed unmatched. The chain employs TRBV7-6 and TRBJ2-1, with 13 positions matching TRBD2. The sequencing sample was made of naive CD4+ T cells sorted from blood. The sample's subset: CD45RA+ positively selected. The sequence was obtained from a man aged 30-40 years in good health. The CDR3 sequence: CASSPWTSGSSYNEQFF. The DNA for the CDR3 is TGTGCCAGCAGCCCGTGGACTAGCGGGAGCTCCTACAATGAGCAGTTCTTC.